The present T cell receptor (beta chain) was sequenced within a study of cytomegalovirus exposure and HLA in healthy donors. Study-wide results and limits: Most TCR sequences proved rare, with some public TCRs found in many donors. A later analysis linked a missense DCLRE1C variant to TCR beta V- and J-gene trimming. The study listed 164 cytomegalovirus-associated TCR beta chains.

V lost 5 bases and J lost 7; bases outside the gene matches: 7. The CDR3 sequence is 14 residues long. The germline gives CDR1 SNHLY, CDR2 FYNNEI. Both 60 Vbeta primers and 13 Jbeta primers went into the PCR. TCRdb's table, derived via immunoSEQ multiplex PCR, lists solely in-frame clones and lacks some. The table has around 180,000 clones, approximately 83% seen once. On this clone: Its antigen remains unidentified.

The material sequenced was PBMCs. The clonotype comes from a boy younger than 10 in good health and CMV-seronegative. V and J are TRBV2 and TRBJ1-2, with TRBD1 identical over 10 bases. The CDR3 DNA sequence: TGTGCCAGCAGTCGATATGGACAGGGGGGTGGCTACACCTTC. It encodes CASSRYGQGGGYTF.